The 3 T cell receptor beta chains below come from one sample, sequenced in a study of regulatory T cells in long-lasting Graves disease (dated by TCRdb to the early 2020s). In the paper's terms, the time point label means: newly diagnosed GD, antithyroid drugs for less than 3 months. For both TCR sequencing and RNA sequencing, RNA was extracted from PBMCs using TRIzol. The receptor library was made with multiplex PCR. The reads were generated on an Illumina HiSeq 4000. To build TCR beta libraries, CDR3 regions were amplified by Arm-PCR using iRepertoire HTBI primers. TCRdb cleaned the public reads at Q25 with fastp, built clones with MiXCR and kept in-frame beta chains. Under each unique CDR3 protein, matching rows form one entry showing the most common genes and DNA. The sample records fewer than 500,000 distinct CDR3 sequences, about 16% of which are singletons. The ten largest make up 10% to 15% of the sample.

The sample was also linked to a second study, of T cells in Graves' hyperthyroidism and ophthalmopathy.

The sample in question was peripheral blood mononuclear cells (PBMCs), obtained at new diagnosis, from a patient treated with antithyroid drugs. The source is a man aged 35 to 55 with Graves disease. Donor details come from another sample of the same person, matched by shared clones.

The CDR3 sequence: CASSTRDRETGELFF. CDR3 sequence (DNA): TGTGCCAGCAGCACCCGGGACAGGGAGACCGGGGAGCTGTTTTTT. This sequence joins TRBV7-9 and TRBJ2-2; 9 bases line up with TRBD1. The CDR3 length is 15 residues. Losses at the gene ends were 5 bases for V and 5 bases for J; bases not matched to a gene: 6. CDR1 is SEHNR, CDR2 FQNEAQ, per germline (reference sequence).

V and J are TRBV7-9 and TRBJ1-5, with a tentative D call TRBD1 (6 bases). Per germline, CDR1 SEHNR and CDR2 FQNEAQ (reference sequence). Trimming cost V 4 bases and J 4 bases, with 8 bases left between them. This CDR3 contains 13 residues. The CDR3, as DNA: TGTGCCAGCAGCTGGACAGAGAATCAGCCCCAGCATTTT. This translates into CASSWTENQPQHF. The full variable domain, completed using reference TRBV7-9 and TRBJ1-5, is DTGVSQNPRHKITKRGQNVTFRCDPISEHNRLYWYRQTLGQGPEFLTYFQNEAQLEKSRLLSDRFSAERPKGSFSTLEIQRTEQGDSAMYLCASSWTENQPQHFGDGTRLSIL.

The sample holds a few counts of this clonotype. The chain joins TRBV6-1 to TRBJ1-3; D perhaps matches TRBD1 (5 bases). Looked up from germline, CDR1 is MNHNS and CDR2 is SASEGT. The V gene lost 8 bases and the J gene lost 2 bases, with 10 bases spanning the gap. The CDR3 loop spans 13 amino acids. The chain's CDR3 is CASGTAPGNTIYF. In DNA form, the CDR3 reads TGTGCCAGCGGGACCGCGCCTGGAAACACCATATATTTT.